This T cell receptor beta chain is from a study of Ad26.COV2.S vaccination and SARS-CoV-2 variants. As to treatment: 15 to 20 received Ad26.COV2.S at low or high dose, single or two shots; roughly 5 received placebo; per-sample allocation not given. Sampling happened 63 days after the first vaccine or placebo injection. Measured with immunoSEQ multiplex PCR; TCRdb has only the in-frame clones, and not every one. The repertoire holds about 420,000 clones, over 75% seen once, with less than 4.5% in the top ten. This sample comprised peripheral blood, obtained in a trial of Ad26.COV2.S vaccine versus placebo. The sequence was obtained from a person between 18 and 65 years old who received the Ad26.COV2.S COVID-19 vaccine or a placebo.

The DNA of the CDR3 is TGTGCCAGCAGGCCCGCAACAGTTATGGGAGAGACCCAGTACTTC. It codes for CASRPATVMGETQYF. The chain couples TRBV28 to TRBJ2-5; D call uncertain. Trimming stripped 6 bases from V and 4 bases from J, with 18 bases between. CDR1 is MDHEN, CDR2 SYDVKM, per germline. CDR3 length: 15 amino acids.